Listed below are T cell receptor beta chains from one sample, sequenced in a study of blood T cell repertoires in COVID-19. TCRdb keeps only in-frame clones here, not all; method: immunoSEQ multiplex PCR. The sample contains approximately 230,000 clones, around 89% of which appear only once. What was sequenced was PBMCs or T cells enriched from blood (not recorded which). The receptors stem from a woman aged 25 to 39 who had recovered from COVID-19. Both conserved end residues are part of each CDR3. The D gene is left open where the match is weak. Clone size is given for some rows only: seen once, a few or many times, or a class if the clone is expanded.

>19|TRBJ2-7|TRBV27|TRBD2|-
TGTGCCAGCAGTTTATCTAGGCTAGCGGGAGGGCCCTCGGCGTACGAGCAGTACTTC
CASSLSRLAGGPSAYEQYF
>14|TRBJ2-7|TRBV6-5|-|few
TGTGCCAGCAGTTACTCGCGGGGACGCGGCGAGCAGTACTTC
CASSYSRGRGEQYF
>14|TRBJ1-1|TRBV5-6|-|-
TGTGCCAGCAGCTTCCCATACGGGGGCACTGAAGCTTTCTTT
CASSFPYGGTEAFF
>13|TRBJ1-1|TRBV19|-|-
TGTGCCAGTAGTATAGGGAGGAACACTGAAGCTTTCTTT
CASSIGRNTEAFF
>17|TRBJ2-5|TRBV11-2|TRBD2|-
TGTGCCAGCAGCTTATGGTGGTGGGCGGGAGTAAAAGAGACCCAGTACTTC
CASSLWWWAGVKETQYF
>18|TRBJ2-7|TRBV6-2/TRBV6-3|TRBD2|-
TGTGCCAGCAGTTACTCCCCTTCACTAGCGGGAGAACAAAACGAGCAGTACTTC
CASSYSPSLAGEQNEQYF
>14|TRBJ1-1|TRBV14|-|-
TGTGCCAGCAGCCAAGCCATCCAGACGGGTGAAGCTTTCTTT
CASSQAIQTGEAFF
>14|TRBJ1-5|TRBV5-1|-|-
TGCGCCAGCAGCGCAGGGGTTGGCAATCAGCCCCAGCATTTT
CASSAGVGNQPQHF
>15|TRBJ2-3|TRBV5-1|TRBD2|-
TGCGCCAGCAGCTTGGGACTAGCGAGCACAGATACGCAGTATTTT
CASSLGLASTDTQYF
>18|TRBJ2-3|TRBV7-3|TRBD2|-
TGTGCCAGCAGCTTAATGGCGGCTAGCGGGAGAAGTGGAGATACGCAGTATTTT
CASSLMAASGRSGDTQYF
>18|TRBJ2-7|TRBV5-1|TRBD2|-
TGCGCCAGCAGCCCCGAAGGTTTAGCGGGAGGGCCAAGACACGAGCAGTACTTC
CASSPEGLAGGPRHEQYF
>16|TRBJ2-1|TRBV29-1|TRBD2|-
TGCAGCGTATGGACTAGCGGGAGTAAATCCTACAATGAGCAGTTCTTC
CSVWTSGSKSYNEQFF
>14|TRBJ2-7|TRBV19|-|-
TGTGCCAGTCATTCGAGAGCGACCGGGGGTGAGCAGTACTTC
CASHSRATGGEQYF
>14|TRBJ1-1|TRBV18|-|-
TGTGCCAGCTCACCCGGGGAGATTAAGGGGGATGCTTTCTTT
CASSPGEIKGDAFF
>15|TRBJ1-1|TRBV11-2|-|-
TGTGCCAGCAGCTTCAGGTTAACACCGAACACTGAAGCTTTCTTT
CASSFRLTPNTEAFF
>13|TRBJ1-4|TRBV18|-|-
TGTGCCAGCTCCCCGATTAGAAATGAAAAACTGTTTTTT
CASSPIRNEKLFF
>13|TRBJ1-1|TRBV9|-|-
TGTGCCAGCAGCGTGACAGTTAACACTGAAGCTTTCTTT
CASSVTVNTEAFF
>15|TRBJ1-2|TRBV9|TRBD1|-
TGTGCCAGCAGCGAGGGAAGTTGGGACAGGGATGGCTACACCTTC
CASSEGSWDRDGYTF
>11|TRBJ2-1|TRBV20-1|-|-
TGCAGTGCCAACACACTAGTACAGCAGTTCTTC
CSANTLVQQFF
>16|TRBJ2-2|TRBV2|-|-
TGTGCCAGCAGTGTTCGGCGCGGAACTAACACCGGGGAGCTGTTTTTT
CASSVRRGTNTGELFF
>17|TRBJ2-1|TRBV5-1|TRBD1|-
TGCGCCAGCAGCTTGTGGGGACAGGGGGCGGTGGTCCATGAGCAGTTCTTC
CASSLWGQGAVVHEQFF
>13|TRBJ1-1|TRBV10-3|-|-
TGTGCCACGGGAAGAAAGCACGACACTGAAGCTTTCTTT
CATGRKHDTEAFF
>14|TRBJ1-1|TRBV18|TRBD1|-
TGTGCCAGCTCAGCGGGACAGACAAACACTGAAGCTTTCTTT
CASSAGQTNTEAFF
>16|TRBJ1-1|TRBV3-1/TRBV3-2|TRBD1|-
TGTGCCAGCAGCCTGAAGACAGGGGTGGTGAACACTGAAGCTTTCTTT
CASSLKTGVVNTEAFF
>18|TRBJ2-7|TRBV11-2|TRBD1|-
TGTGCCAGCAGCCCAACCTCCGCCGGGACAGGGAGGTCCTACGAGCAGTACTTC
CASSPTSAGTGRSYEQYF
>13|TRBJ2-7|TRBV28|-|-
TGTGCCAGCACCGGGAGTCTAGCCTACGAGCAGTACTTC
CASTGSLAYEQYF
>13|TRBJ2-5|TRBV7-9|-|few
TGTGCCAGCAGCTTAGCAGGAGGGGAGACCCAGTACTTC
CASSLAGGETQYF
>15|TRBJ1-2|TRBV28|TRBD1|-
TGTGCCAGCAGCCAGGGACAGGGAATGGACTATGGCTACACCTTC
CASSQGQGMDYGYTF
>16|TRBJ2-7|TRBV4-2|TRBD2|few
TGTGCCAGCAGCCAAGACGGGACTAGCGGCTCCTACGAGCAGTACTTC
CASSQDGTSGSYEQYF
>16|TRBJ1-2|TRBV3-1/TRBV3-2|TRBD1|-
TGTGCCAGCAGCCATAGGGCCAGGGGGGTCCTCTATGGCTACACCTTC
CASSHRARGVLYGYTF
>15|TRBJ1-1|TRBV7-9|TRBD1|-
TGTGCCAGCAGCTCTATACAGGGGGCAGGAACTGAAGCTTTCTTT
CASSSIQGAGTEAFF
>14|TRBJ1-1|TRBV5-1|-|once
TGCGCCAGCAGGGGCCAGGGGAGAGACACTGAAGCTTTCTTT
CASRGQGRDTEAFF
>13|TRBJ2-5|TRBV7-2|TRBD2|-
TGTGCCACCCAGCGGGAGCTCCAAGAGACCCAGTACTTC
CATQRELQETQYF
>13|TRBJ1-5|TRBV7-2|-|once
TGTGCCAGCAGCTTCGAGGGCAATCAGCCCCAGCATTTT
CASSFEGNQPQHF
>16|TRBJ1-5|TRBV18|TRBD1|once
TGTGCCAGCTCACCGGGACAGACGGGAGCAGGGCAGCCCCAGCATTTT
CASSPGQTGAGQPQHF
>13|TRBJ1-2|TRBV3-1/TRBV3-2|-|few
TGTGCCAGCAGCCAGGACACTGACTATGGCTACACCTTC
CASSQDTDYGYTF
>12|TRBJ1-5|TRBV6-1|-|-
TGTGCCAGCAGTGAACCTAGAAGAGCCCAGCATTTT
CASSEPRRAQHF
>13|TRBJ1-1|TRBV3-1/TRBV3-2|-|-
TGTGCCAGCAGCCTACAGCCGAACACTGAAGCTTTCTTT
CASSLQPNTEAFF
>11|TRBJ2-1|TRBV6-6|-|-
TGTGCCAGCATGTCGGTGAATGAGCAGTTCTTC
CASMSVNEQFF
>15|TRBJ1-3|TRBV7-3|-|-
TGTGCCAGCAGCTTGCAGGGTCGCTCTGGAAACACCATATATTTT
CASSLQGRSGNTIYF
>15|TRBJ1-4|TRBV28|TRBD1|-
TGTGCCAGCAGTTTTCCTACAGGGGCGGCTGAAAAACTGTTTTTT
CASSFPTGAAEKLFF
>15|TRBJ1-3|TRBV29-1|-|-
TGCAGCGTTGAAGATCCAAAGGGGCATAGGAACACCATATATTTT
CSVEDPKGHRNTIYF
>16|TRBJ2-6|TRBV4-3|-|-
TGCGCCAGCAGCCAAGATCAGACTTCTGGGGCCAACGTCCTGACTTTC
CASSQDQTSGANVLTF
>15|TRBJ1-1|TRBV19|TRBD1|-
TGTGCCAGTCTCCGTATTAACAGGGGCCCAACTGAAGCTTTCTTT
CASLRINRGPTEAFF
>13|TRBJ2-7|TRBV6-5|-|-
TGTGCCATATCGGGGGAAATAACCTACGAGCAGTACTTC
CAISGEITYEQYF
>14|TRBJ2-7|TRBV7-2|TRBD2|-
TGTGCCAGCAGCCCGGTGCAGGGACTACGGGAGCAGTACTTC
CASSPVQGLREQYF
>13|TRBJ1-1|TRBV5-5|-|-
TGTGCCAGCAGCTTGATTACGGTTACTGAAGCTTTCTTT
CASSLITVTEAFF
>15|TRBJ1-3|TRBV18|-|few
TGTGCCAGCTCACAACTGACAGCCTCTGGAAACACCATATATTTT
CASSQLTASGNTIYF
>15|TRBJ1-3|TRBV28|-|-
TGTGCCAGCAGTATCCGGGGTTCATCTGGAAACACCATATATTTT
CASSIRGSSGNTIYF
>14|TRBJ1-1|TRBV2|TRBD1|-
TGTGCCAGCAGAAGCCTCGGGACAGCGGCTGAAGCTTTCTTT
CASRSLGTAAEAFF
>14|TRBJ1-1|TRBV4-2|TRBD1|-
TGTGCCAGCAGCCCTGGACAGGGAAACACTGAAGCTTTCTTT
CASSPGQGNTEAFF
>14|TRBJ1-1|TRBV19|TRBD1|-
TGTGCCAGTAGTCCTACAGGGGGCGCACCCGAAGCTTTCTTT
CASSPTGGAPEAFF
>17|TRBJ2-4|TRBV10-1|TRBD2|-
TGCGCCAGCAGTGAGAGCAGCCTAGCGGAGCCCCGGGACATTCAGTACTTC
CASSESSLAEPRDIQYF
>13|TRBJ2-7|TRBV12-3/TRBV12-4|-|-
TGTGCCAGCAGCTCCCATGGAGGGTACGAGCAGTACTTC
CASSSHGGYEQYF
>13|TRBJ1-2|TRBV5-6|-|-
TGTGCCAGCAGCACGGACACCAACTATGGCTACACCTTC
CASSTDTNYGYTF
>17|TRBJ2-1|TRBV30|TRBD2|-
TGTGCCTGGAGTGTACTAGCGGGAGACCTCTCCTACAATGAGCAGTTCTTC
CAWSVLAGDLSYNEQFF
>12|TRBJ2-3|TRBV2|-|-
TGTGCCAGCACCTTCTCCACAGATACGCAGTATTTT
CASTFSTDTQYF
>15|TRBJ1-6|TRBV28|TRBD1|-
TGTGCCAGCAGTTTAACAGGGGGGGCCCCTTCACCCCTCCACTTT
CASSLTGGAPSPLHF
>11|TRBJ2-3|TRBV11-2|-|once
TGTGCCAGCAGCTCCCGGGATACGCAGTATTTT
CASSSRDTQYF